The 16 T cell receptor beta chains listed next were all sequenced from one sample in a study of post-analysis software for immune sequencing data. The antigens of these receptors remain unknown. Study-level points and caveats: TRBV segments more frequent in patients than in controls numbered five and included TRBV5-6, TRBV5-1 and TRBV20-1.

The authors incorporated unique molecular identifiers into the TCR beta cDNA libraries. TCRdb reprocessed the PCR reads via MiXCR and lists one record per CDR3 protein. In the table there are roughly 400,000 distinct CDR3 sequences, roughly 40% of which are singletons. Material for sequencing was blood. These receptors came from a girl aged 2 to 10 with multiple sclerosis.

The chain recombines TRBV3-1 with TRBJ2-3; 7 bases agree with TRBD1. Trimming at V came to 1 base and at J to 2 bases, leaving 6 bases not matched to a gene. Per the germline V gene, CDR1 is LGHDT and CDR2 is YNNKEL (reference sequence). The CDR3 spans 16 residues. CDR3 loop: CASSQGARGFTDTQYF. DNA of the CDR3: TGTGCCAGCAGCCAAGGAGCCAGGGGGTTCACAGATACGCAGTATTTT.

This clonotype was observed a few times. The rearrangement uses TRBV29-1 and TRBJ2-5; weak D call: TRBD1 (6 bases). The V end lost 5 bases, the J end lost 5 bases, and 15 bases lay between the germline ends. Germline CDR1 and CDR2: SQVTM and ANQGSEA. This CDR3 is built from 13 residues. The CDR3 loop reads CSVSRTAAETQYF. The CDR3 DNA follows: TGCAGCGTTTCTCGGACAGCAGCGGAGACCCAGTACTTC.

To note about this clonotype: This may be a read error, as it is one base from a much larger clone. V gene TRBV12-3 or TRBV12-4 combines with J gene TRBJ2-1; 9 positions agree with TRBD2. J was trimmed by 8 bases and V by 5 bases; bases with no gene match: 7. This CDR3 is built from 14 residues. The DNA of the CDR3 is TGTGCCAGCAGTAGACTGGCGGGAGGGGATGAGCAGTTCTTC. Translation: CASSRLAGGDEQFF.

The rearrangement uses TRBV10-3 and TRBJ2-7, with 7 bases lining up with TRBD1. Trimming at V came to 8 bases and at J to 2 bases, leaving 6 bases not matched to a gene. The CDR3 contains 13 residues. The germline gives CDR1 ENHRY, CDR2 SYGVKD. The CDR3 region has the DNA TGTGCCATCGGGCGGACAGGAGCCTACGAGCAGTACTTC. It yields the protein CAIGRTGAYEQYF.

The chain has TRBV12-3 or TRBV12-4 and TRBJ2-1, with D possibly being TRBD1 or TRBD2 (6 bases each). The V and J ends lost 1 base and 2 bases respectively, with 30 bases between them. The CDR3 extends over 22 amino acids. CDR3 sequence: CASSLVVAAGAVMAIAYNEQFF. The CDR3, as DNA: TGTGCCAGCAGTTTAGTGGTAGCGGCAGGGGCAGTCATGGCCATCGCCTACAATGAGCAGTTCTTC.

This clonotype was counted only a few times. The chain uses TRBV27 and TRBJ2-5, with D perhaps matching TRBD1 (6 bases). The germline CDR1 and CDR2 sequences are MNHEY and SMNVEV (reference sequence). The CDR3 loop spans 17 amino acids. Trimming left V 1 base short and J 8 bases short, with 23 bases between. The CDR3 loop reads CASSLYGRRTGLYTQYF. CDR3 in DNA: TGTGCCAGCAGTTTATATGGGCGACGAACAGGGCTCTATACCCAGTACTTC.

V is TRBV20-1 and J is TRBJ1-2; 8 nucleotides align to TRBD1. V dropped 6 bases and J dropped 3; count of bases not matched to a gene: 9. The V gene's germline CDR1 is DFQATT and CDR2 SNEGSKA (reference sequence). The CDR3 totals 14 residues. CDR3 nucleotides: TGCAGTGCGGAAATCGGACAGGGTGACTATGGCTACACCTTC. It yields the protein CSAEIGQGDYGYTF.

The chain couples TRBV29-1 to TRBJ2-5; D is perhaps TRBD1 or TRBD2 (6 bases each). Per germline, CDR1 SQVTM and CDR2 ANQGSEA. This CDR3 has 14 amino acids. V was shortened by 1 base and J by 1 base, with 10 bases between the two germline ends. In nucleotides, the CDR3 is TGCAGCGTTGAAGTGCGGGACATCCAAGAGACCCAGTACTTC. This codes for CSVEVRDIQETQYF.

The chain links TRBV14 to TRBJ1-2; D might be TRBD1 (5 bases). Germline CDR1 and CDR2: SGHDN and FVKESK. This CDR3 has 14 residues. V dropped 1 base and J dropped 0 bases, with 6 bases sitting between them. CDR3 amino acids: CASSQGGANYGYTF. The CDR3 DNA follows: TGTGCCAGCAGCCAAGGGGGCGCTAACTATGGCTACACCTTC.

The rearrangement links TRBV12-3 or TRBV12-4 to TRBJ2-4; 12 nucleotides align to TRBD1. The V gene end was trimmed by 7 bases and the J gene end by 11 bases; junction bases not matched to a gene: 12. This CDR3 spans 15 amino acids. In DNA form, the CDR3 reads TGTGCCAGCAACCCGGGACAGGGGGCCGGGATTGTTCAGTACTTC. The encoded protein is CASNPGQGAGIVQYF.

The chain uses TRBV5-1 and TRBJ2-4; 8 positions match TRBD1. The J call is doubtful: the DNA matches TRBJ2-7 better. Germline V gives CDR1 SGHRS, CDR2 YFSETQ. This CDR3 comprises 16 residues. DNA of the CDR3: TGCGCCAGCAGCCTGGATCAGGGGGCCATTTCCCGCGAGCAGTACTTC. This gives the protein CASSLDQGAISREQYF.

The chain joins TRBV12-3 or TRBV12-4 to TRBJ2-2; D call uncertain. V lost 2 bases and J 1 base, leaving 8 bases between the germline ends. This CDR3 contains 15 residues. Here the CDR3 reads CASSLRSQNTGELFF. The CDR3 DNA follows: TGTGCCAGCAGTTTAAGGTCCCAGAACACCGGGGAGCTGTTTTTT.

This clonotype was observed a few times. The rearrangement uses TRBV4-1 and TRBJ1-2; the D is unclear. The CDR3 extends over 13 amino acids. V was shortened by 1 base and J by 8 bases, with 11 bases between the two germline ends. Germline V gene lookup returns CDR1 MGHRA and CDR2 YSYEKL. DNA for the CDR3: TGCGCCAGCAGCCAAGGAATGCGTCCGGGCTACACCTTC. It specifies CASSQGMRPGYTF.

A few counts support this clonotype. The V gene is TRBV6-6, the J gene TRBJ2-1; a possible D gene is TRBD2 (5 bases). Germline loops: CDR1 MNHNY, CDR2 SVGAGI (reference sequence). The CDR3 is 13 amino acids. V dropped 0 bases and J dropped 8 bases, with 8 bases sitting between them. The CDR3 coding sequence is TGTGCCAGCAGTTACTCGGAGGACCATGAGCAGTTCTTC. Its translation: CASSYSEDHEQFF.

This clonotype showed up just a few times. V is TRBV4-1 and J is TRBJ1-2; TRBD1 matches at 9 bases. V lost 5 bases, J lost 6 bases, and 10 bases stayed unmatched. The CDR3 runs to 15 residues. Per germline, CDR1 MGHRA and CDR2 YSYEKL. In DNA, the CDR3 is TGCGCCAGCAGCGCCCGACAGGGGGTAAGGGATGGCTACACCTTC. This codes for CASSARQGVRDGYTF.

The chain employs TRBV7-2 and TRBJ2-3, with 10 bases lining up with TRBD2. Looked up from germline, CDR1 is SGHTA and CDR2 is FQGNSA. V was clipped by 6 bases and J by 1 base; unmatched bases: 7. The CDR3 loop spans 16 amino acids. The CDR3 sequence: CASRGQGTSGTDTQYF. The CDR3 DNA is TGTGCCAGCAGAGGTCAAGGGACTAGCGGCACAGATACGCAGTATTTT.